This T cell receptor beta chain is from a study of cytomegalovirus exposure and HLA in healthy donors. On the study more broadly: The 95 to 150 validation repertoires were produced on the same platform as the 700 or so repertoires of the first cohort. This was reported in a later analysis. Findings and limits, study-wide: Researchers catalogued some 160 TCR beta chains as cytomegalovirus-associated.

Among the 100 to 150 subjects of the validation cohort, separate from the roughly 600-subject first cohort, were the donors. Germline-derived CDR1 and CDR2 are SGHTA and FQGNSA. Trimming took 3 bases from V and 1 from J, leaving 9 bases between them. The CDR3 spans 14 residues. Some clones are missing from TCRdb's copy, which holds only in-frame ones; the method was immunoSEQ multiplex PCR. The profile shows more than 60,000 clones, approximately 96% of them singletons. As regards this clone: As yet, its antigen is unknown.

This receptor was identified in a woman younger than 30 in good health and CMV-seropositive. V gene TRBV7-2 combines with J gene TRBJ1-1; D might be TRBD1 (6 bases). The sequenced sample consisted of PBMCs. The CDR3 is CASSLQTGNTEAFF. The CDR3 DNA reads TGTGCCAGCAGCTTGCAGACAGGGAACACTGAAGCTTTCTTT.